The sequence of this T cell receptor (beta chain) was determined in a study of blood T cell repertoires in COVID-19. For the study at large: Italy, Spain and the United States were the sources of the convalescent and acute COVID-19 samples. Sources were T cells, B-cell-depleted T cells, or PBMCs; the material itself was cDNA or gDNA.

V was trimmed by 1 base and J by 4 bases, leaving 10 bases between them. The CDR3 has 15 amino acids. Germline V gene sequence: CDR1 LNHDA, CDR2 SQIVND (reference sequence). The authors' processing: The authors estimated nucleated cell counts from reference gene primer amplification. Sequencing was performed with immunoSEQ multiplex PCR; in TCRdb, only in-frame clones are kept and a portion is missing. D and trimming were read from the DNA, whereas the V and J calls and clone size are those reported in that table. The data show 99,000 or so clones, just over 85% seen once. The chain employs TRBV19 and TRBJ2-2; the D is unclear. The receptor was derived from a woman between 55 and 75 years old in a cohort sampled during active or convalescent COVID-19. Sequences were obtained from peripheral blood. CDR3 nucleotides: TGTGCCAGTAGTATAGGAGTATCTAGCACCGGGGAGCTGTTTTTT. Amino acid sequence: CASSIGVSSTGELFF.